The rows below give T cell receptor beta chains drawn from one sample of a study of cytomegalovirus exposure and HLA in healthy donors. Assay used: immunoSEQ multiplex PCR; TCRdb lists only in-frame clones, some missing. Among about 160,000 clones listed, about 88% were seen once. The specimen sequenced was PBMCs. These receptors were taken from a woman under 30 in good health and CMV-seronegative. Each CDR3 is given without its conserved first and last residue.

v_call,cdr3_aa
TRBV6-5,ASSSPGGLNTGELF
TRBV19,ASSMGTGDREQY
TRBV5-1,ASSSGTGDYEQY
TRBV28,ASSFRLAGGETQY
TRBV27,ASSPDMGWGGEQY
TRBV7-9,SSQGARNTIY
TRBV2,ASSEMAASSYEQY
TRBV23-1,ASSHVRGGNTIY
TRBV28,ASSWGTDNYGYT
TRBV19,ASSTGDRSYNSPLH
TRBV5-4,ASENRSSGNTIY
TRBV27,ASSLLGQGAAKNIQY
TRBV28,ASKTVRDSPDGYT
TRBV2,ASSVNSGAPETQY
TRBV19,ASSIWGTGTYEQY
TRBV13,ASSLQGTFNEQF
TRBV5-1,ASSLGGGLNTEAF
TRBV7-8,ASSRGTSKETQY
TRBV28,ASSLYGSRASGYEQY
TRBV7-3,ASSLKYRDRGPETQY
TRBV9,ASSVAGTKADTQY
TRBV19,ASSIRGHGYT
TRBV9,ASSVETAYGYP
TRBV28,ATGVPSGNTIY
TRBV5-5,ASSRDSSEAF
TRBV4-2,ASSQVDSTVEAF
TRBV30,AWSAIYSNQPQH
TRBV2,ASTPRRVSFMETNEKLF
TRBV6-5,ASRHSGALGETQY
TRBV28,ASTTDRDPPYEQY
TRBV19,ASSISGVAGANVLT
TRBV6-1,ASRQPGQGSGYT
TRBV9,ASSPGHSNGNEQF
TRBV7-2,ASEPTGVGNTIY
TRBV19,ASSILPSGTGTEQY
TRBV12-5,ASGLVVRGLYYSEQF
TRBV27,ASSLRGRGPRGTEAF
TRBV19,ASSIMEGVGEKLF
TRBV30,AWNKGRDSPLH